This TCR beta chain was retrieved from a study of blood T cell repertoires in COVID-19. Study as a whole: Both acute and convalescent COVID-19 samples were obtained from the United States, Italy and Spain.

Using immunoSEQ multiplex PCR, the repertoire was profiled, and TCRdb retains in-frame clones only, with some absent. There are 90,000 to 150,000 clones in the sample; 79% occur only once, and 4% lies in the top ten. The CDR3 loop spans 14 amino acids. V shed 7 bases, J shed 8 bases, and the junction held 8 bases outside the gene matches. CDR1 and CDR2 (germline): SNHLY, FYNNEI. In this sample, this clone turned up a few times. The TCR was taken from a woman at least 80 years old with acute or convalescent COVID-19. The sample comprised peripheral blood. The chain combines TRBV2 with TRBJ1-4; 9 bases align to TRBD1. This CDR3 is CASTTGTGTEKLFF. The CDR3 DNA follows: TGTGCCAGCACTACGGGGACAGGGACGGAAAAACTGTTTTTT.